The 10 T cell receptor beta chains given below trace back to one sample, sequenced in a study of blood T cell repertoires in COVID-19. Profiled with immunoSEQ multiplex PCR; TCRdb holds only in-frame clones, not every one. The sample lists approximately 460,000 clones; 80% to 90% were seen once. The source material was peripheral blood. These receptors all come from a man younger than 35 with COVID-19, enrolled during active disease.

At least ten counts were recorded for this clone. Distinct nucleotide sequences in the sample also encode this CDR3. CDR3 amino acids: CASSLRGVQPQHF. CDR3 DNA sequence: TGTGCCAGCAGTTTAAGGGGTGTTCAGCCCCAGCATTTT. The chain combines TRBV12-3 or TRBV12-4 with TRBJ1-5, with D maybe TRBD1 (5 bases). The CDR3 has 13 amino acids. V lost 2 bases to trimming and J lost 6 bases, with 8 bases between them.

The gene calls are TRBV5-4 and TRBJ2-1, with 10 bases identical to TRBD2. CDR3 size: 15 residues. Per germline, CDR1 SGHNT and CDR2 YYREEE (reference sequence). Germline trimming cut 4 bases from V and 4 bases from J; bases unmatched to any gene: 5. CDR3 in amino acids: CASSQTSGFYNEQFF. CDR3 coding DNA: TGTGCCAGCAGCCAGACTAGCGGGTTTTACAATGAGCAGTTCTTC.

V and J are TRBV5-4 and TRBJ1-6; no clear D. Germline CDR1 reads SGHNT; CDR2 reads YYREEE (reference sequence). The CDR3 contains 16 residues. V was pared by 0 bases and J by 4 bases, with 11 bases between. The CDR3 bases are TGTGCCAGCAGCTTGGCCGGGAAAGCTTATAATTCACCCCTCCACTTT. Protein product: CASSLAGKAYNSPLHF.

This clone was seen once. V usage is TRBV24-1 and J usage is TRBJ2-3; 7 bases are shared with TRBD1. This CDR3 contains 14 residues. J lost 2 bases, V lost 5 bases, and 3 bases had no gene match. From germline, CDR1 is KGHDR and CDR2 SFDVKD. CDR3 amino acids: CATSGQGATDTQYF. CDR3 sequence (DNA): TGTGCCACCAGTGGACAGGGAGCCACAGATACGCAGTATTTT.

The gene calls are TRBV7-2 and TRBJ2-7; TRBD2 matches 9 bases. Germline values: CDR1 SGHTA, CDR2 FQGNSA. Trimming removed 1 base from V and 3 bases from J; junction bases left unmatched: 4. The CDR3 has 15 amino acids. In DNA form, the CDR3 reads TGTGCCAGCAGCTTAGTAACTAGCGGGTACTACGAGCAGTACTTC. As protein: CASSLVTSGYYEQYF.

The chain has TRBV7-6 and TRBJ2-7; 8 nucleotides agree with TRBD1. The CDR3 sequence is 13 residues long. Germline V gives CDR1 SGHVS, CDR2 FNYEAQ. Trimming took 5 bases from V and 6 from J; bases not matched to a gene: 6. In DNA, the CDR3 is TGTGCCAGCAGCCCAGGACAGGGCATCGAGCAGTACTTC. Residues: CASSPGQGIEQYF.

The gene calls are TRBV3-1 (or the pseudogene TRBV3-2) and TRBJ2-5, with TRBD2 as a possible D gene (6 bases). This CDR3 contains 16 residues. The V gene lost 0 bases and the J gene lost 2 bases, with 13 bases spanning the gap. Germline assignment: CDR1 LGHDT and CDR2 YNNKEL (reference sequence). As DNA, the CDR3 is TGTGCCAGCAGCCAAGATGTTATCAGCGGGCAAGAGACCCAGTACTTC. Amino acids: CASSQDVISGQETQYF.

The sample holds one count of this clone. The chain uses TRBV7-2 and TRBJ2-5; no firm D call. The germline gives CDR1 SGHTA, CDR2 FQGNSA. The germline V and J ends were trimmed by 3 bases and 6 bases, with 11 bases remaining between them. The CDR3 covers 13 residues. CDR3 loop: CASSLAPGQTQYF. CDR3 in DNA: TGTGCCAGCAGCTTGGCCCCTGGGCAGACCCAGTACTTC.

The genes are TRBV6-5 and TRBJ2-1; 7 bases are shared with TRBD1. Trimming removed 4 bases from V and 9 bases from J; junction bases left unmatched: 3. CDR1 is MNHEY and CDR2 is SVGAGI in the germline V gene. The CDR3 is made up of 12 amino acids. CDR3 bases: TGTGCCAGCAGTTCTACAGGGGCTGAGCAGTTCTTC. It yields the protein CASSSTGAEQFF.

The rearrangement joins TRBV7-9 to TRBJ2-7; TRBD2 aligns across 9 bases. V gave up 1 base and J gave up 6 bases; unmatched junction bases: 4. Germline CDR1 and CDR2: SEHNR and FQNEAQ (reference sequence). The CDR3 is made up of 14 amino acids. CDR3 bases: TGTGCCAGCAGCTTAGTTCCTAGCGGGACCGAGCAGTACTTC. Amino acids: CASSLVPSGTEQYF.